Below, 15 T cell receptor beta chains from the same sample are listed, as sequenced in a study of blood T cell repertoires in COVID-19. TCRdb keeps only in-frame clones here, not all; method: immunoSEQ multiplex PCR. The table lists a few hundred thousand clones, roughly 87% of them singletons. Sequenced input: peripheral blood. These receptors were taken from a man aged 18 to 29 with active or convalescent COVID-19.

This rearrangement joins TRBV6-2 or TRBV6-3 to TRBJ2-4; D possibly corresponds to TRBD1 (6 bases). The germline V gene encodes CDR1 MNHEY and CDR2 SVGEGT. CDR3 length: 15 amino acids. Trimming pared 2 bases from V and 0 bases from J, leaving 8 bases between. CDR3 nucleotide sequence: TGTGCCAGCAGTTACCGGACAGCAGCCAAAAACATTCAGTACTTC. This codes for CASSYRTAAKNIQYF.

The chain joins TRBV10-3 to TRBJ2-3; TRBD2 matches 13 bases. The CDR3 runs 15 residues. The trim removed 5 bases at V and 2 bases at J, leaving 1 base unmatched. Germline CDR1 reads ENHRY; CDR2 reads SYGVKD. Written as DNA, the CDR3 is TGTGCCATCAGTACTAGCGGGGGGGACACAGATACGCAGTATTTT. Encoded protein: CAISTSGGDTDTQYF.

The chain links TRBV11-2 to TRBJ1-2, with TRBD1 matching over 9 bases. The CDR3 loop spans 15 amino acids. J lost 7 bases, V lost 3 bases, and 9 bases had no gene match. Germline CDR1 reads SGHAT; CDR2 reads FQNNGV. CDR3 in amino acids: CASSFSGQGGAGYTF. CDR3 coding DNA: TGTGCCAGCAGCTTTTCGGGACAGGGTGGAGCTGGCTACACCTTC.

On this clone itself: Different DNA sequences within this sample yield the same CDR3. This chain joins TRBV6-5 and TRBJ2-7; 9 bases align to TRBD2. The trim removed 6 bases at V and 3 bases at J, leaving 6 bases unmatched. Germline CDR1 MNHEY, CDR2 SVGAGI. This CDR3 has 14 residues. The CDR3 loop is CASSSGLAGYEQYF. For the CDR3, the DNA is TGTGCCAGCAGCTCGGGACTAGCCGGCTACGAGCAGTACTTC.

This rearrangement joins TRBV27 to TRBJ2-1; 14 bases match TRBD2. Unmatched junction bases numbered 11, after V lost 11 bases and J lost 5 bases. Germline V CDR1 and CDR2: MNHEY, SMNVEV (reference sequence). This CDR3 region has 16 residues. The CDR3 bases are TGTGCCGGAATGACTAGCGGGGGGGCCAGGCACAATGAGCAGTTCTTC. This translates into CAGMTSGGARHNEQFF.

The chain joins TRBV6-5 to TRBJ1-1; tentative D call: TRBD1 (6 bases). Germline CDR1 reads MNHEY; CDR2 reads SVGAGI. The CDR3 is 16 residues long. Deletions cut 0 bases from V and 4 bases from J, with 15 bases between. CDR3 nucleotides: TGTGCCAGCAGTTACTCTATAGGGACAATCAGCACTGAAGCTTTCTTT. Translation: CASSYSIGTISTEAFF.

This sequence joins TRBV5-1 and TRBJ2-3; 9 bases are a match to TRBD1. This CDR3 contains 15 residues. The V and J ends lost 2 bases and 4 bases, in that order; junction bases with no gene match: 5. Germline assignment: CDR1 SGHRS and CDR2 YFSETQ. The CDR3 here is CASSFNRGPADTQYF. CDR3 nucleotide sequence: TGCGCCAGCAGCTTCAACAGGGGGCCCGCAGATACGCAGTATTTT. The whole variable domain, remainder taken from reference TRBV5-1 and TRBJ2-3, is KAGVTQTPRYLIKTRGQQVTLSCSPISGHRSVSWYQQTPGQGLQFLFEYFSETQRNKGNFPGRFSGRQFSNSRSEMNVSTLELGDSALYLCASSFNRGPADTQYFGPGTRLTVL.

Comment on this clone: This sample also contains other DNA sequences that code for the same CDR3. CDR3 amino acids: CASSLTGQGGYGYTF. As DNA, the CDR3 is TGCGCCAGCAGCTTGACGGGACAGGGTGGCTATGGCTACACCTTC. The chain links TRBV5-1 to TRBJ1-2, with 9 bases identical to TRBD1. J gave up 4 bases and V 1 base, and 5 bases lay outside the gene matches. Germline-derived CDR1 and CDR2 are SGHRS and YFSETQ. The CDR3 spans 15 residues.

The V gene is TRBV12-5, the J gene TRBJ2-1, with 14 bases lining up with TRBD2. This CDR3 has 17 residues. Losses at the gene ends were 5 bases for V and 3 bases for J; bases not matched to a gene: 6. CDR1 is LGHNT and CDR2 is FRNRAP in the germline V gene. CDR3 bases: TGTGCTAGTGGTCCGGGGACTAGCGGGGGATTCTACAATGAGCAGTTCTTC. Translation: CASGPGTSGGFYNEQFF.

The V and J genes are TRBV18 and TRBJ1-1, with 7 nucleotides matching TRBD1. The junction had 15 bases not matched to a gene; V was cut back by 6 bases and J by 5 bases. This CDR3 has 16 amino acids. Germline CDR1 is KGHSH and CDR2 is LQKENI. CDR3 sequence reads: CASSRTGAYAETEAFF. The CDR3 DNA follows: TGTGCCAGCTCCCGAACAGGGGCTTATGCGGAAACTGAAGCTTTCTTT.

CDR3 in DNA: TGCGCCAGCAGCTTGTGGCCTAGGACAGGGCCTTTGAACACTGAAGCTTTCTTT. This sequence encodes CASSLWPRTGPLNTEAFF. J is TRBJ1-1 and V is TRBV5-1, with 8 bases matching TRBD1. The CDR3 consists of 18 residues. The germline CDR1 and CDR2 sequences are SGHRS and YFSETQ. Trimming at V came to 1 base and at J to 0 bases, leaving 11 bases not matched to a gene.

The chain recombines TRBV19 with TRBJ2-2, with D perhaps matching TRBD2 (5 bases). CDR3 size: 15 residues. Per the germline V gene, CDR1 is LNHDA and CDR2 is SQIVND (reference sequence). V was trimmed by 4 bases and J by 0 bases, leaving 9 bases between them. As DNA, the CDR3 is TGTGCCAGTAGTAAGCGGCGGGCGAACACCGGGGAGCTGTTTTTT. Its translation: CASSKRRANTGELFF.

The V gene is TRBV6-1, the J gene TRBJ1-1, with D uncertain. This CDR3 region has 15 residues. Germline CDR1 and CDR2: MNHNS and SASEGT. Trimming cost V 0 bases and J 6 bases, with 14 bases left between them. DNA of the CDR3: TGTGCCAGCAGTGAAGCGTACCCGTCAGTCTCTGAAGCTTTCTTT. Its protein product is CASSEAYPSVSEAFF.

The genes are TRBV7-8 and TRBJ2-3; 9 bases match TRBD1. CDR1 and CDR2 from the germline V gene are SGHVS and FQNEAQ. V gave up 0 bases and J gave up 4 bases; unmatched junction bases: 8. CDR3 length equals 17 residues. CDR3 DNA: TGTGCCAGCAGCTTAGCCCCGGGACAGGGCCCGGCAGATACGCAGTATTTT. This codes for CASSLAPGQGPADTQYF.

The chain combines TRBV7-9 with TRBJ2-7; D possibly corresponds to TRBD2 (5 bases). The CDR3 loop spans 13 amino acids. CDR1 is SEHNR and CDR2 is FQNEAQ in the germline V gene (reference sequence). The V end was cut by 1 base, the J end by 7 bases, with 11 bases between. As DNA, the CDR3 is TGTGCCAGCAGCTTAGTGAGGGATGGGGAGCAGTACTTC. Translated, it gives CASSLVRDGEQYF.